The 31 T cell receptor beta chains below were found in one sample sequenced in a study of CD8 T cells in Susac syndrome. Random hexamers primed reverse transcription of about 0.45 to 1 ug RNA. TCRdb recomputed calls from the immunoSEQ multiplex PCR reads with MiXCR, one row per CDR3 protein. This table holds 150,000 to 160,000 distinct CDR3 sequences, about 95% found once. The specimen sequenced was CD4+ T cells from PBMCs. The receptors come from a human donor with Susac syndrome.

This clonotype was counted a single time. CDR3 sequence: CASSLAQGKQYF. CDR3 sequence (DNA): TGTGCCAGCAGTTTAGCGCAGGGGAAGCAGTACTTC. The chain carries TRBV12-3 or TRBV12-4 and TRBJ2-7, with D perhaps TRBD1 (6 bases). The V end was cut by 0 bases, the J end by 8 bases, with 8 bases between. The CDR3 runs to 12 residues.

The J gene is TRBJ1-5, the V gene TRBV6-1; 7 bases are shared with TRBD1. V was clipped by 4 bases and J by 4 bases; unmatched bases: 4. This CDR3 has 14 residues. Looked up from germline, CDR1 is MNHNS and CDR2 is SASEGT. CDR3: CASSADRANQPQHF. The CDR3 DNA follows: TGTGCCAGCAGTGCCGACAGGGCAAATCAGCCCCAGCATTTT.

This rearrangement joins TRBV20-1 to TRBJ1-1; TRBD1 might be the D (5 bases). Germline lookup yields CDR1 DFQATT and CDR2 SNEGSKA (reference sequence). CDR3 length: 15 amino acids. Trimming removed 0 bases at V and 0 bases at J, with 11 bases between. For the CDR3, the DNA is TGCAGTGCTAGAGATCGGGGGACGCTGAACACTGAAGCTTTCTTT. Protein: CSARDRGTLNTEAFF.

The chain employs TRBV3-1 and TRBJ2-5, with a tentative D call TRBD1 (6 bases). This CDR3 contains 14 residues. Germline CDR1 LGHDT, CDR2 YNNKEL (reference sequence). V was shortened by 4 bases and J by 2 bases, with 11 bases between the two germline ends. This chain's CDR3 is CASSPLGAQETQYF. The CDR3 DNA reads TGTGCCAGCAGCCCCCTGGGGGCACAAGAGACCCAGTACTTC.

This chain uses TRBV29-1 with TRBJ1-4; a possible D gene is TRBD1 (5 bases). CDR1 is SQVTM, CDR2 ANQGSEA, per germline. CDR3 size: 13 residues. V was pared by 7 bases and J by 6 bases, with 15 bases between. The CDR3 DNA sequence: TGCAGCGCCGGAAGAGGGGCAGATGAAAAACTGTTTTTT. Translating gives CSAGRGADEKLFF. The full variable domain, its missing parts supplied by reference TRBV29-1 and TRBJ1-4, is SAVISQKPSRDICQRGTSLTIQCQVDSQVTMMFWYRQQPGQSLTLIATANQGSEATYESGFVIDKFPISRPNLTFSTLTVSNMSPEDSSIYLCSAGRGADEKLFFGSGTQLSVL.

On this clonotype itself: One end of the junction does not line up with germline, which may come from a read error. V gene TRBV7-9 combines with J gene TRBJ1-1, with 8 positions matching TRBD1. Germline-derived CDR1 and CDR2 are SEHNR and FQNEAQ (reference sequence). The CDR3 extends over 15 amino acids. CDR3 residues: CASSLAGTGNTEAFF. CDR3 coding DNA: TGTGCCAGCAGTTTAGCCGGGACAGGGAACACTGAAGCTTTCTTT.

This chain links TRBV20-1 with TRBJ2-5; D possibly corresponds to TRBD1 (5 bases). Germline values: CDR1 DFQATT, CDR2 SNEGSKA (reference sequence). The V gene lost 0 bases and the J gene lost 5 bases, with 7 bases spanning the gap. The length of the CDR3 is 12 residues. The DNA for the CDR3 is TGCAGTGCTAGAGAACAGGTGGAGACCCAGTACTTC. It specifies CSAREQVETQYF.

The chain couples TRBV20-1 to TRBJ2-3; possibly TRBD1 for D (6 bases). Germline V gene data show CDR1 as DFQATT and CDR2 as SNEGSKA (reference sequence). This CDR3 region has 11 residues. V lost 4 bases to trimming and J lost 10 bases, with 12 bases between them. The CDR3 here is CSANRDLAQYF. Here the CDR3 DNA reads TGCAGTGCTAACAGGGATCTGGCGCAGTATTTT.

The rearrangement links TRBV29-1 to TRBJ1-1, with 8 positions matching TRBD1. This CDR3 spans 10 amino acids. CDR1 is SQVTM, CDR2 ANQGSEA, per germline. V was clipped by 6 bases and J by 7 bases; unmatched bases: 1. In nucleotides, the CDR3 is TGCAGCGTCGGACAGGGTGAAGCTTTCTTT. Its protein product is CSVGQGEAFF.

The chain couples TRBV27 to TRBJ2-3, with 8 positions matching TRBD1. The CDR3 has 16 residues. Germline CDR1 MNHEY, CDR2 SMNVEV (reference sequence). V was clipped by 5 bases and J by 0 bases; unmatched bases: 7. CDR3 DNA: TGTGCCAGCAGTCACCGGGGACAGGCTAGCACAGATACGCAGTATTTT. It codes for CASSHRGQASTDTQYF.

This chain joins TRBV7-9 and TRBJ2-7; 9 bases are shared with TRBD2. The CDR3 consists of 13 residues. Germline V gene data show CDR1 as SEHNR and CDR2 as FQNEAQ (reference sequence). The junction had 5 bases not matched to a gene; V was cut back by 5 bases and J by 6 bases. CDR3: CASSPAGGIEQYF. The CDR3 DNA is TGTGCCAGCAGCCCCGCGGGGGGGATCGAGCAGTACTTC.

J is TRBJ2-1 and V is TRBV20-1, with D perhaps matching TRBD2 (5 bases). This CDR3 spans 11 amino acids. Germline CDR1 and CDR2: DFQATT and SNEGSKA (reference sequence). Trimming stripped 3 bases from V and 12 bases from J, with 12 bases between. The CDR3 sequence is CSASAGLWQFF. The CDR3 DNA reads as TGCAGTGCTAGTGCGGGCCTTTGGCAGTTCTTC.

The rearrangement joins TRBV29-1 to TRBJ2-5, with D perhaps TRBD1 or TRBD2 (5 bases each). CDR3 length equals 15 residues. Germline V CDR1 and CDR2: SQVTM, ANQGSEA. The ends were cut back, 6 bases at V and 6 bases at J, with 23 bases in the middle. The CDR3 DNA reads TGCAGCGTCCAACTAGGAAGGCAGGGAGTAAAGACCCAGTACTTC. Protein product: CSVQLGRQGVKTQYF.

V and J are TRBV19 and TRBJ2-5; TRBD2 matches at 8 bases. V lost 9 bases and J lost 5; bases outside the gene matches: 14. Germline CDR1 LNHDA, CDR2 SQIVND (reference sequence). This CDR3 has 15 residues. The CDR3 sequence: CASQPGGVGAETQYF. In nucleotides, the CDR3 is TGTGCCAGCCAGCCCGGGGGGGTCGGGGCGGAGACCCAGTACTTC. The entire variable domain, with the rest obtained from reference TRBV19 and TRBJ2-5, is as follows: DGGITQSPKYLFRKEGQNVTLSCEQNLNHDAMYWYRQDPGQGLRLIYYSQIVNDFQKGDIAEGYSVSREKKESFPLTVTSAQKNPTAFYLCASQPGGVGAETQYFGPGTRLLVL.

The chain combines TRBV23-1 with TRBJ2-2; D might be TRBD2 (5 bases). TRBV23-1 is filed as an ORF, its function uncertain. CDR3 length equals 14 residues. V gave up 0 bases and J gave up 4 bases, with 6 bases separating them. The CDR3 is CASSQSAGTGELFF. The CDR3, as DNA: TGCGCCAGCAGTCAATCCGCGGGCACCGGGGAGCTGTTTTTT.

The chain has TRBV29-1 and TRBJ1-2, with 8 nucleotides matching TRBD1. The CDR3 sequence is 11 residues long. J was trimmed by 6 bases and V by 5 bases; bases with no gene match: 2. Germline lookup yields CDR1 SQVTM and CDR2 ANQGSEA. CDR3 bases: TGCAGCGTTACAGGGGGAAATGGCTACACCTTC. Protein: CSVTGGNGYTF. Complete variable domain (other parts from reference TRBV29-1 and TRBJ1-2): SAVISQKPSRDICQRGTSLTIQCQVDSQVTMMFWYRQQPGQSLTLIATANQGSEATYESGFVIDKFPISRPNLTFSTLTVSNMSPEDSSIYLCSVTGGNGYTFGSGTRLTVV.

V usage is TRBV27 and J usage is TRBJ2-1; 8 nucleotides line up with TRBD2. V shed 8 bases and J 4 bases; nucleotides not matched to a gene: 4. Germline loops: CDR1 MNHEY, CDR2 SMNVEV (reference sequence). The CDR3 has 13 amino acids. CDR3 in DNA: TGTGCCAGCCGGTCGGGGGGGTACAATGAGCAGTTCTTC. Its protein product is CASRSGGYNEQFF.

The rearrangement links TRBV29-1 to TRBJ2-3, with D possibly called TRBD1 or TRBD2 (5 bases each). From germline, CDR1 is SQVTM and CDR2 ANQGSEA. The germline V and J ends were trimmed by 3 bases and 2 bases, with 9 bases remaining between them. This CDR3 contains 13 residues. The CDR3 loop is CSVDGAHTDTQYF. As DNA, the CDR3 is TGCAGCGTTGACGGGGCCCACACAGATACGCAGTATTTT.

V is TRBV9 and J is TRBJ1-2; tentatively, D is TRBD1 (5 bases). From germline, CDR1 is SGDLS and CDR2 YYNGEE. V was cut by 0 bases and J by 0 bases, with 9 bases left in between. This CDR3 region has 15 residues. CDR3 nucleotides: TGTGCCAGCAGCGTAGCAGGGTCGGCTAACTATGGCTACACCTTC. It translates to CASSVAGSANYGYTF.

The CDR3 region has the DNA TGTGCCAGCAGCTTGGCCCTAGCGGCCTACAATGAGCAGTTCTTC. Translated: CASSLALAAYNEQFF. The chain recombines TRBV5-6 with TRBJ2-1, with 7 nucleotides matching TRBD2. Germline V lookup: CDR1 SGHDT, CDR2 YYEEEE. CDR3 length: 15 amino acids. After removal of 0 bases from V and 2 bases from J, the junction contained 2 bases not matched to a gene.

The chain recombines TRBV12-3 or TRBV12-4 with TRBJ1-1; D possibly corresponds to TRBD1 (6 bases). The CDR3 contains 16 residues. Trimming took 3 bases from V and 1 from J, leaving 15 bases between them. The CDR3 coding sequence is TGTGCCAGCAGTTTCGGCGGAAGGGGGAAGAACACTGAAGCTTTCTTT. The encoded protein is CASSFGGRGKNTEAFF.

V is TRBV20-1 and J is TRBJ1-5; 9 bases match TRBD1. The CDR3 spans 15 residues. With 0 bases clipped from V and 6 bases from J, the junction kept 6 bases outside the gene matches. Germline loops: CDR1 DFQATT, CDR2 SNEGSKA (reference sequence). In DNA, the CDR3 is TGCAGTGCTAGAGATCAACAGGGGGCTGGTCAGCCCCAGCATTTT. Translation: CSARDQQGAGQPQHF.

The gene calls are TRBV7-9 and TRBJ2-1, with D tentatively TRBD1 or TRBD2 (6 bases each). The germline CDR1 and CDR2 sequences are SEHNR and FQNEAQ (reference sequence). This CDR3 spans 19 amino acids. V was shortened by 6 bases and J by 7 bases, with 31 bases between the two germline ends. The CDR3 loop is CASSFLGAGPSGGTNEQFF. In nucleotides, the CDR3 is TGTGCCAGCAGTTTTCTGGGGGCGGGGCCCTCTGGGGGTACGAATGAGCAGTTCTTC.

The gene calls are TRBV29-1 and TRBJ2-3; TRBD2 is a possible D gene (5 bases). CDR1 SQVTM and CDR2 ANQGSEA come from the germline V gene. The length of the CDR3 is 13 residues. Trimming removed 3 bases at V and 0 bases at J, with 7 bases between. The CDR3 coding sequence is TGCAGCGTTGATGGCGGGAGCACAGATACGCAGTATTTT. Its translation is CSVDGGSTDTQYF.

The rearrangement uses TRBV7-3 and TRBJ1-2; tentative D call: TRBD1 (6 bases). There are 16 residues in the CDR3. Trimming shortened V by 5 bases and J by 7 bases, and 23 bases separated the two germline ends. The germline V gene encodes CDR1 SGHTA and CDR2 FQGTGA. The CDR3 DNA reads as TGTGCCAGCAGCCCCTCAACCGGGACACCTGCCGGTGGCTACACCTTC. Encoded protein: CASSPSTGTPAGGYTF. Complete variable domain (other parts from reference TRBV7-3 and TRBJ1-2): GAGVSQTPSNKVTEKGKYVELRCDPISGHTALYWYRQSLGQGPEFLIYFQGTGAADDSGLPNDRFFAVRPEGSVSTLKIQRTERGDSAVYLCASSPSTGTPAGGYTFGSGTRLTVV.

This chain joins TRBV27 and TRBJ2-7; D unresolved. Trimming removed 6 bases at V and 5 bases at J, with 14 bases between. Looked up from germline, CDR1 is MNHEY and CDR2 is SMNVEV (reference sequence). The CDR3 has 13 amino acids. The DNA for the CDR3 is TGTGCCAGCAGGACCGCTGGGATCCACGAGCAGTACTTC. This sequence encodes CASRTAGIHEQYF.

The chain recombines TRBV5-1 with TRBJ2-1; D is tentatively TRBD1 or TRBD2 (6 bases each). Trimming cost V 0 bases and J 7 bases, with 17 bases left between them. The CDR3 consists of 16 residues. Looked up from germline, CDR1 is SGHRS and CDR2 is YFSETQ. CDR3 sequence: CASSLDPLSGANEQFF. CDR3 coding DNA: TGCGCCAGCAGCTTGGATCCCTTATCGGGGGCGAATGAGCAGTTCTTC.

The rearrangement uses TRBV4-3 and TRBJ1-1; D might be TRBD1 (6 bases). The germline V and J ends were trimmed by 4 bases and 3 bases, with 9 bases remaining between them. CDR1 is LGHNA and CDR2 is YSLEER in the germline V gene. The CDR3 sequence is 13 residues long. The CDR3 reads CASSRYRDTEAFF. For the CDR3, the DNA is TGCGCCAGCAGCCGATACAGGGACACTGAAGCTTTCTTT.

The V call is TRBV7-2, the J call TRBJ1-2; 8 nucleotides match TRBD1. V lost 5 bases, J lost 4 bases, and 12 bases stayed unmatched. In germline, CDR1 is SGHTA, CDR2 FQGNSA. The CDR3 is made up of 16 amino acids. As DNA, the CDR3 is TGTGCCAGCAGCCTAGGAGAACCAGGGGGCCTCTATGGCTACACCTTC. Translated, it gives CASSLGEPGGLYGYTF.

The chain couples TRBV28 to TRBJ1-2; 8 bases match TRBD1. CDR3 length equals 13 residues. Germline V CDR1 and CDR2: MDHEN, SYDVKM. V was clipped by 6 bases and J by 4 bases; unmatched bases: 4. The CDR3 is CASSNRGVYGYTF. The CDR3 bases are TGTGCCAGCAGCAACAGGGGGGTCTATGGCTACACCTTC.

V usage is TRBV7-2 and J usage is TRBJ2-2; D is ambiguous. The CDR3 length is 15 residues. V lost 5 bases, J lost 3 bases, and 13 bases lay in between. Germline V CDR1 and CDR2: SGHTA, FQGNSA. The CDR3 sequence: CASSPGPIDTGELFF. The CDR3 bases are TGTGCCAGCAGCCCTGGACCCATCGACACCGGGGAGCTGTTTTTT.